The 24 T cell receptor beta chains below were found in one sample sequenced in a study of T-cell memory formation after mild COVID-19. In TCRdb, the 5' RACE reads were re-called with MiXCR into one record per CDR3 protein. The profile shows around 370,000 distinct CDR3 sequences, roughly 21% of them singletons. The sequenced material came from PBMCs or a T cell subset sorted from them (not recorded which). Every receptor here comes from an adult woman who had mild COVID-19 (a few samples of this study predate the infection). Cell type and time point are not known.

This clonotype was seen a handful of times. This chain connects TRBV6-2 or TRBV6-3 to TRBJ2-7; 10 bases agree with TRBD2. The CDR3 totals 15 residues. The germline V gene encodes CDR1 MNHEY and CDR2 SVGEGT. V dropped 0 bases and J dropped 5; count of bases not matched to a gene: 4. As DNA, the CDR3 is TGTGCCAGCAGTTACTCGGCTAGCGGGAGTCACGAGCAGTACTTC. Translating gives CASSYSASGSHEQYF.

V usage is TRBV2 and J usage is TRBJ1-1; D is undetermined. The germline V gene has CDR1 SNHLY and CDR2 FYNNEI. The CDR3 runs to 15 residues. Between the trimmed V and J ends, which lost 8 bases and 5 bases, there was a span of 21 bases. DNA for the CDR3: TGTGCCAGCTCTAGGGAGCAGGCCCCCGGGACTGAAGCTTTCTTT. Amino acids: CASSREQAPGTEAFF. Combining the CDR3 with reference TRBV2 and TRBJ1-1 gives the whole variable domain EPEVTQTPSHQVTQMGQEVILRCVPISNHLYFYWYRQILGQKVEFLVSFYNNEISEKSEIFDDQFSVERPDGSNFTLKIRSTKLEDSAMYFCASSREQAPGTEAFFGQGTRLTVV.

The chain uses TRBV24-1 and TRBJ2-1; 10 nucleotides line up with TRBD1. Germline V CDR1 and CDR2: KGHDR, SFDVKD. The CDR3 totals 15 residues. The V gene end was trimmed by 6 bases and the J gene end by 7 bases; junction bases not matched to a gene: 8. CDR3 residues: CATSLPGQGNNEQFF. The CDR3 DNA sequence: TGTGCCACCAGTCTTCCGGGACAGGGGAATAATGAGCAGTTCTTC.

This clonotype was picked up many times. The CDR3, as DNA: TGTGCCAGCAGCTTACGGGGAGGCACCGGGGAGCTGTTTTTT. Translated: CASSLRGGTGELFF. The chain recombines TRBV7-6 with TRBJ2-2; tentatively, D is TRBD2 (6 bases). The V end lost 2 bases, the J end lost 4 bases, and 8 bases lay between the germline ends. Germline V lookup: CDR1 SGHVS, CDR2 FNYEAQ. This CDR3 comprises 14 residues.

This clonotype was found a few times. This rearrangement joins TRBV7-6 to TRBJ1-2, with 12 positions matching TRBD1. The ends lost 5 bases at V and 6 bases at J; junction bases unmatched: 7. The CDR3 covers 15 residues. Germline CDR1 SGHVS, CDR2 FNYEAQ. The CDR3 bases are TGTGCCAGCAGCCTGGGACAGGGGGCTTTAGATGGCTACACCTTC. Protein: CASSLGQGALDGYTF.

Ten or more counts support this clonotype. CDR3 DNA: TGTGCCAGCAGCTTAAGGGGCGCGGGGGTGACAGATACGCAGTATTTT. This gives the protein CASSLRGAGVTDTQYF. The J gene is TRBJ2-3, the V gene TRBV7-6; 7 bases fit TRBD2. Germline lookup yields CDR1 SGHVS and CDR2 FNYEAQ. The length of the CDR3 is 16 residues. Unmatched junction bases numbered 8, after V lost 2 bases and J lost 3 bases.

The CDR3 nucleotides are TGTGCCATCAGTGGACGGGATACGCAGTATTTT. This encodes CAISGRDTQYF. The V call is TRBV10-3, the J call TRBJ2-3; unclear D gene. The germline V and J ends were trimmed by 4 bases and 6 bases, with 5 bases remaining between them. The CDR3 is 11 residues long. Germline lookup yields CDR1 ENHRY and CDR2 SYGVKD.

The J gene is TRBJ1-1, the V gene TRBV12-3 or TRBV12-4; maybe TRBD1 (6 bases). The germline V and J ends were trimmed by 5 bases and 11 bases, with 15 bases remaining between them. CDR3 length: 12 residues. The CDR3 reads CASSPTGSRAFF. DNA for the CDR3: TGTGCCAGCAGTCCTACAGGGAGCAGGGCTTTCTTT.

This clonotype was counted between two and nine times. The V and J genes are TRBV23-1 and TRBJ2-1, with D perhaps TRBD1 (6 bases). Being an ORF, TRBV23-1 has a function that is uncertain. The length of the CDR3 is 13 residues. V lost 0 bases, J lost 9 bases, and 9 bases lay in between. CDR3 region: CASSQSRGAEQFF. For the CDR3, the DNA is TGCGCCAGCAGTCAATCCAGGGGCGCTGAGCAGTTCTTC.

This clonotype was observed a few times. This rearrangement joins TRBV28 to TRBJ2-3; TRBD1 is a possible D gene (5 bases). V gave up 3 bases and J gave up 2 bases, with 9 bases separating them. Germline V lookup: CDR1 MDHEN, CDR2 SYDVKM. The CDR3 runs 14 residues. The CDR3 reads CASSLTDHTDTQYF. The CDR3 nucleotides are TGTGCCAGCAGTTTGACAGACCACACAGATACGCAGTATTTT.

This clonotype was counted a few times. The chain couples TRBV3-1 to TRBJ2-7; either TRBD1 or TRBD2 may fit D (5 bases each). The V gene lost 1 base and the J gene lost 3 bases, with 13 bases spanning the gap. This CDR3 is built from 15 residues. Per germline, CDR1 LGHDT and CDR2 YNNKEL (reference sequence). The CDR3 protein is CASSQVGTKYYEQYF. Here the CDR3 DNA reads TGTGCCAGCAGCCAAGTCGGGACGAAGTACTACGAGCAGTACTTC.

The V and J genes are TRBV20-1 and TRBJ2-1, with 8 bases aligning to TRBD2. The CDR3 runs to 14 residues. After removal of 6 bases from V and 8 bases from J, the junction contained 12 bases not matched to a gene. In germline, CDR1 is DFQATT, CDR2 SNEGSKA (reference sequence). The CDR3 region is CSAHQRESKDEQFF. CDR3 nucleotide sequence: TGCAGTGCCCATCAGCGGGAGAGTAAGGATGAGCAGTTCTTC.

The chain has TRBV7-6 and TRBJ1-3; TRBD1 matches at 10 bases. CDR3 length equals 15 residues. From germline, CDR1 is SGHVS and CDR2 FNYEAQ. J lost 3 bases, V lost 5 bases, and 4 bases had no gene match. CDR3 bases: TGTGCCAGCAGCATCGGACAGGGGGGTGGAAACACCATATATTTT. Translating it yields CASSIGQGGGNTIYF.

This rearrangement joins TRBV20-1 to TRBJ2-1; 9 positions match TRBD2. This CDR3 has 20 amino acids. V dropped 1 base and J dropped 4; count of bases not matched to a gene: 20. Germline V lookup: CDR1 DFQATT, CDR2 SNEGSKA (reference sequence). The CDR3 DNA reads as TGCAGTGCTAGAGGTGTGCAGGCAGGGGGGCGCCTAGCGGGGTACAATGAGCAGTTCTTC. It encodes CSARGVQAGGRLAGYNEQFF.

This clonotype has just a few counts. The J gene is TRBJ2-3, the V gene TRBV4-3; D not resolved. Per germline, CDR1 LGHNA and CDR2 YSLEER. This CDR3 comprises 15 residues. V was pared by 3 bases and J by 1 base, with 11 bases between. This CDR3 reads CASSQDELGTDTQYF. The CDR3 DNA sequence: TGCGCCAGCAGCCAGGACGAGTTGGGCACAGATACGCAGTATTTT.

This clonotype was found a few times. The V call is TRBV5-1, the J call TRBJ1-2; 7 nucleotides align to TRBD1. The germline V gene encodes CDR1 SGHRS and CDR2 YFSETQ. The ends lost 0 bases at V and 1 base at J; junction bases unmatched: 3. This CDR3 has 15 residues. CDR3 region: CASSLGGTDNYGYTF. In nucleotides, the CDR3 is TGCGCCAGCAGCTTGGGGGGGACAGATAACTATGGCTACACCTTC.

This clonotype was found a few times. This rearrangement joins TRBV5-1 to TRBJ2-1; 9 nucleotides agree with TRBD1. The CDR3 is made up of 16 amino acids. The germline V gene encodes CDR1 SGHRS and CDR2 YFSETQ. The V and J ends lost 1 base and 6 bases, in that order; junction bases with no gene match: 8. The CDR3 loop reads CASSLRPQGASNEQFF. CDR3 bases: TGCGCCAGCAGCTTGCGGCCACAGGGGGCATCCAATGAGCAGTTCTTC.

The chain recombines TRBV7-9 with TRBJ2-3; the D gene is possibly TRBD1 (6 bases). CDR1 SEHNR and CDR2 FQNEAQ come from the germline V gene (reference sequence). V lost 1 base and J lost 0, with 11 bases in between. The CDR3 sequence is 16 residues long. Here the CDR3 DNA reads TGTGCCAGCAGCTTAGATCCGGGACACAGCACAGATACGCAGTATTTT. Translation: CASSLDPGHSTDTQYF.

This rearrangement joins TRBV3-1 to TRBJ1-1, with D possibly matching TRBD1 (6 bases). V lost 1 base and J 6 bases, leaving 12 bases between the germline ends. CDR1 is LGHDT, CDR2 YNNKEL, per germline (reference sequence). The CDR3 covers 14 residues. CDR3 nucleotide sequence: TGTGCCAGCAGCCAAGGGGGGGGGCTGGCTGAAGCTTTCTTT. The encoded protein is CASSQGGGLAEAFF.

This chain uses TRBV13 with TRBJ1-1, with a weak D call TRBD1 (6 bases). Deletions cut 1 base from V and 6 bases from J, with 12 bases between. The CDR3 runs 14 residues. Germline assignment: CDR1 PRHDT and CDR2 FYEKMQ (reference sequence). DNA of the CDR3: TGTGCCAGCAGCTTAGCCGGGGGGCTCGCTGAAGCTTTCTTT. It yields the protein CASSLAGGLAEAFF.

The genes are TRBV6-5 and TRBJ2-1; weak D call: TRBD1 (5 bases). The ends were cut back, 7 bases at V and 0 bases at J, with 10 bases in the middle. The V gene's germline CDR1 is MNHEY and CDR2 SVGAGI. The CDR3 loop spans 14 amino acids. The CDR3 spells CASNKGPSYNEQFF. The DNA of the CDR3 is TGTGCCAGCAATAAGGGGCCCTCCTACAATGAGCAGTTCTTC.

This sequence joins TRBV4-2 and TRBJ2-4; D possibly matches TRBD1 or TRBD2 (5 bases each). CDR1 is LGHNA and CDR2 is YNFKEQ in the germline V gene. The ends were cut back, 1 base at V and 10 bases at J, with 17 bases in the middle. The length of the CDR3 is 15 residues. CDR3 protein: CASSQAYGAGVIQYF. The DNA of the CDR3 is TGTGCCAGCAGCCAAGCATACGGGGCTGGGGTTATTCAGTACTTC.

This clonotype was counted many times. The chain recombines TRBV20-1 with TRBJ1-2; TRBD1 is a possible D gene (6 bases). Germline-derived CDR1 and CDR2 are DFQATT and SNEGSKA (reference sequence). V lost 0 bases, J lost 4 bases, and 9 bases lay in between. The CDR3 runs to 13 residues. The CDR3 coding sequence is TGCAGTGCTAGAGATCCCAGGGGCTATGGCTACACCTTC. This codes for CSARDPRGYGYTF.

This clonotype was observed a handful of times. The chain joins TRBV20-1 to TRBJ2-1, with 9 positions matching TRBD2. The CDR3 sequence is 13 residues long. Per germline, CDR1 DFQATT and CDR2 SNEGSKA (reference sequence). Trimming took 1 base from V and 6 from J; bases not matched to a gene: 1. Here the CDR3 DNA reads TGCAGTGCTAGAGGACTAGCGGTCAATGAGCAGTTCTTC. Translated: CSARGLAVNEQFF.